This TCR beta chain was identified during a study of CD8 T cells in ankylosing spondylitis. This clonotype was seen many times. The target antigen is unknown. Each TCR beta library was made by quantitative 5'-RACE that incorporated molecular barcodes. TCRdb recomputed calls from the 5' RACE reads with MiXCR, one row per CDR3 protein. The profile shows some 130,000 distinct CDR3 sequences, 6% to 8% of them singletons. V dropped 4 bases and J dropped 6 bases, with 18 bases sitting between them. The CDR3 spans 16 residues. Germline CDR1 is LGHNA and CDR2 is YNFKEQ. The study's findings and limits: Disease-associated clones were CD8+ and fairly uncommon in peripheral blood. What seemed typical of ankylosing spondylitis blood was a TCR beta motif built from several highly homologous variants. Certain motif variants had earlier been reported in reactive arthritis synovial fluid and blood.

Sequenced sample: blood, either unsorted or a sorted T cell fraction (not recorded which). The rearrangement uses TRBV4-2 and TRBJ2-2; D unresolved. This sequence originates from a female donor with ankylosing spondylitis or in good health (not recorded which). CDR3 protein: CASSPGTNFRPGELFF. CDR3 in DNA: TGTGCCAGCAGCCCTGGTACGAACTTCCGACCCGGGGAGCTGTTTTTT.